This TCR beta chain was obtained from a study of PD-1 blockade in classical Hodgkin lymphoma. Repertoires were generated with immunoSEQ multiplex PCR, while TCRdb's copy carries only in-frame clones and drops some. Of tens of thousands of clones in the sample, around 89% were seen once. V lost 2 bases, J lost 6 bases, and 11 bases lay in between. The CDR3 runs to 14 residues. The germline V gene has CDR1 LGHNA and CDR2 YNFKEQ. For this clone: What it binds is unknown.

Exposure to brentuximab vedotin varied, and each patient had relapsed following autologous stem cell transplantation. Broader study findings: Healthy donors were reported to have higher baseline TCR diversity than newly diagnosed patients. Prior to therapy, complete responders displayed diversity much like that of newly diagnosed patients.

The starting material was peripheral blood mononuclear cells (PBMCs), obtained at baseline. The chain couples TRBV4-2 to TRBJ2-1; perhaps D is TRBD1 or TRBD2 (6 bases each). This clonotype was sampled from a human donor with classical Hodgkin lymphoma. The CDR3 nucleotides read TGTGCCAGCAGCCAACCGGGGGCCCCCAATGAGCAGTTCTTC. Translated, it gives CASSQPGAPNEQFF.